These T cell receptor beta chains were read from a single sample in a study of T cells in localized non-small cell lung cancer. The method was immunoSEQ multiplex PCR; TCRdb's version includes in-frame clones alone and lacks a portion of them. Of about 24,000 clones detected, just over 90% appear once; the ten largest clones hold about 7%. This specimen was peripheral blood, taken before any cancer treatment. The receptors derive from a woman aged 40-69 years with stage I lung adenocarcinoma. Each CDR3 is given with its conserved first and last residue. The order of the fields is J gene, CDR3 length, D gene, V gene, clone size, CDR3 protein, CDR3 DNA. The D gene is left open where the match is weak. Rows may omit the clone size; those that give it use once, few, many or a size class.

>TRBJ2-5|13|NA|TRBV7-9|NA
CASSPLRGETQYF
TGTGCCAGCAGCCCCCTTCGAGGAGAGACCCAGTACTTC
>TRBJ1-5|13|NA|TRBV27|NA
CASSFNSNQPQHF
TGTGCCAGCAGTTTTAACAGCAATCAGCCCCAGCATTTT
>TRBJ1-1|14|NA|TRBV4-1|once
CASSLVPWNTEAFF
TGCGCCAGCAGCCTAGTACCCTGGAACACTGAAGCTTTCTTT
>TRBJ2-3|15|TRBD1|TRBV5-1|NA
CASSLQTGARDTQYF
TGCGCCAGCAGCTTGCAAACAGGGGCCAGAGATACGCAGTATTTT
>TRBJ1-2|14|TRBD1|TRBV30|NA
CAWGRFDRARGYTF
TGTGCCTGGGGAAGATTTGACAGGGCTAGGGGCTACACCTTC
>TRBJ2-7|14|TRBD1|TRBV5-1|NA
CASSYGTGVYEQYF
TGCGCCAGCAGCTACGGGACAGGGGTCTACGAGCAGTACTTC
>TRBJ1-3|16|TRBD1|TRBV28|NA
CASSFPGQPSGNTIYF
TGTGCCAGCAGTTTTCCGGGACAGCCCTCTGGAAACACCATATATTTT
>TRBJ1-2|15|NA|TRBV7-9|NA
CASSLEAGSSYGYTF
TGTGCCAGCAGCTTAGAGGCAGGGTCGTCCTATGGCTACACCTTC
>TRBJ1-2|16|NA|TRBV5-6|NA
CASSLPPGQANYGYTF
TGTGCCAGCAGCTTGCCTCCTGGCCAAGCTAACTATGGCTACACCTTC
>TRBJ1-5|16|NA|TRBV4-1|NA
CASSVGGVQPNQPQHF
TGCGCCAGCAGCGTAGGGGGGGTACAACCCAATCAGCCCCAGCATTTT
>TRBJ2-5|16|TRBD2|TRBV7-2|NA
CASSLASSGFQETQYF
TGTGCCAGCAGCTTAGCATCTAGCGGGTTCCAAGAGACCCAGTACTTC
>TRBJ2-3|15|NA|TRBV7-2|NA
CASQRGGRGTDTQYF
TGTGCCAGCCAAAGGGGGGGGCGTGGGACAGATACGCAGTATTTT
>TRBJ1-1|13|TRBD1|TRBV7-2|NA
CASSLERGRQAFF
TGTGCCAGCAGCTTAGAAAGGGGGCGACAAGCTTTCTTT
>TRBJ2-3|15|TRBD2|TRBV7-2|NA
CASSFGGSRTDTQYF
TGTGCCAGCAGCTTCGGCGGGAGTAGAACAGATACGCAGTATTTT
>TRBJ2-5|18|TRBD2|TRBV7-8|once
CASSLEASGRAIRETQYF
TGTGCCAGCAGCTTAGAGGCTAGCGGGAGGGCAATCAGGGAGACCCAGTACTTC
>TRBJ2-1|12|NA|TRBV28|NA
CASSSEGGEQFF
TGTGCCAGCAGTTCAGAGGGGGGTGAGCAGTTCTTC
>TRBJ2-3|15|TRBD2|TRBV7-3|NA
CASSLVGGQTDTQYF
TGTGCCAGCAGTTTAGTGGGAGGGCAGACAGATACGCAGTATTTT
>TRBJ2-3|14|TRBD2|TRBV28|NA
CASNYGLAGEAQYF
TGTGCCAGCAACTACGGGCTAGCGGGAGAAGCGCAGTATTTT
>TRBJ2-7|12|TRBD1|TRBV29-1|few
CSVRQGPYEQYF
TGCAGCGTTAGACAGGGACCCTACGAGCAGTACTTC
>TRBJ2-2|13|NA|TRBV6-5|NA
CASSRGRVGELFF
TGTGCCAGCAGCCGAGGCAGGGTCGGGGAGCTGTTTTTT
>TRBJ2-5|13|NA|TRBV7-2|NA
CASSLLKQETQYF
TGTGCCAGCAGCTTACTTAAACAAGAGACCCAGTACTTC
>TRBJ1-1|14|TRBD1|TRBV9|NA
CASSAGQRNTEAFF
TGTGCCAGCAGCGCGGGACAGAGGAACACTGAAGCTTTCTTT
>TRBJ2-1|18|TRBD2|TRBV7-9|NA
CASSSLSGSEGISNEQFF
TGTGCCAGCAGCTCCCTTAGCGGGAGTGAGGGTATTAGTAATGAGCAGTTCTTC
>TRBJ1-5|12|NA|TRBV7-2|NA
CASSPVGQPQHF
TGTGCCAGCAGCCCAGTGGGCCAGCCCCAGCATTTT
>TRBJ1-1|14|TRBD1|TRBV5-1|once
CASSMGQGLTEAFF
TGCGCCAGCAGCATGGGACAGGGTCTGACTGAAGCTTTCTTT
>TRBJ2-2|15|NA|TRBV5-6|NA
CASSLGQVNTGELFF
TGTGCCAGCAGCTTGGGACAAGTGAACACCGGGGAGCTGTTTTTT
>TRBJ2-7|14|NA|TRBV7-2|NA
CASSPWRADYGQYF
TGTGCCAGCAGCCCATGGAGGGCAGATTACGGGCAGTACTTC
>TRBJ2-3|14|NA|TRBV9|NA
CASSAGGFTDTQYF
TGTGCCAGCAGCGCGGGCGGGTTCACAGATACGCAGTATTTT
>TRBJ2-5|13|NA|TRBV7-3|NA
CASSLGSGETQYF
TGTGCCAGCAGCTTGGGTTCTGGAGAGACCCAGTACTTC
>TRBJ2-7|13|NA|TRBV7-2|NA
CASSLASSAEQYF
TGTGCCAGCAGCTTAGCTAGCAGCGCCGAGCAGTACTTC
>TRBJ1-1|15|NA|TRBV18|NA
CASSPSTGINTEAFF
TGTGCCAGCTCACCGTCGACGGGGATAAACACTGAAGCTTTCTTT
>TRBJ2-2|16|NA|TRBV7-8|once
CASSLRGRGEAGELFF
TGTGCCAGCAGCTTAAGGGGGCGGGGTGAGGCCGGGGAGCTGTTTTTT
>TRBJ2-5|17|TRBD2|TRBV19|NA
CASSIRRLAGDQETQYF
TGTGCCAGTAGTATACGCAGACTAGCGGGCGACCAAGAGACCCAGTACTTC
>TRBJ2-2|14|NA|TRBV4-3|NA
CASSQEGEFGELFF
TGCGCCAGCAGCCAAGAGGGCGAGTTCGGGGAGCTGTTTTTT
>TRBJ1-2|13|NA|TRBV7-9|NA
CASSAPPSYGYTF
TGTGCCAGCAGCGCTCCTCCTTCCTATGGCTACACCTTC
>TRBJ1-4|14|NA|TRBV4-3|NA
CASSQNRVGEKLFF
TGCGCCAGCAGCCAAAACAGGGTAGGCGAAAAACTGTTTTTT
>TRBJ2-2|13|NA|TRBV6-1|NA
CASSEWGGGELFF
TGTGCCAGCAGTGAATGGGGCGGCGGGGAGCTGTTTTTT
>TRBJ2-7|16|NA|TRBV18|NA
CASSILKGLRNYEQYF
TGTGCCAGCTCAATTTTGAAGGGGCTCCGGAACTACGAGCAGTACTTC
>TRBJ1-1|15|NA|TRBV19|NA
CASSIAGGANTEAFF
TGTGCCAGTAGTATAGCCGGGGGAGCGAACACTGAAGCTTTCTTT
>TRBJ2-7|15|NA|TRBV6-6|NA
CASRPRTSDSGEQYF
TGTGCCAGCAGACCCAGGACAAGCGACTCGGGCGAGCAGTACTTC
>TRBJ1-6|15|NA|TRBV27|NA
CASSLSAMGNSPLHF
TGTGCCAGCAGTTTATCGGCCATGGGGAATTCACCCCTCCACTTT
>TRBJ1-2|13|NA|TRBV2|NA
CASSGDVNYGYTF
TGTGCCAGCAGTGGGGACGTTAACTATGGCTACACCTTC
>TRBJ2-2|17|TRBD2|TRBV5-4|NA
CASSLGGTSGNTGELFF
TGTGCCAGCAGCTTGGGCGGGACTAGTGGGAACACCGGGGAGCTGTTTTTT
>TRBJ2-1|15|TRBD2|TRBV6-6|NA
CASERLAGASGEQFF
TGTGCCAGCGAACGACTAGCGGGAGCCTCGGGTGAGCAGTTCTTC
>TRBJ1-2|12|TRBD1|TRBV6-1|NA
CASLGQDYGYTF
TGTGCCAGCTTGGGACAGGACTATGGCTACACCTTC